This TCR beta chain was sequenced during a study of OX40 agonist ivuxolimab in advanced cancers. Points from the study as a whole: Determination of antigen specificity was not performed for the expanded peripheral T cells.

The repertoire was sequenced with immunoSEQ multiplex PCR; TCRdb's copy has only in-frame clones and lacks some. Here the sample spans tens of thousands of clones, more than 75% being singletons. The CDR3 length is 18 residues. Trimming removed 0 bases from V and 0 bases from J; junction bases left unmatched: 7. To note about this clone: Its antigen remains unidentified.

This sequence was found in an adult with an advanced solid tumor such as melanoma, head and neck, liver or kidney cancer. Sequenced material: CD4+ or CD8+ T cells sorted from blood, taken in a trial of the OX40 agonist ivuxolimab. This sequence joins TRBV5-3 and TRBJ2-2; 8 bases are a match to TRBD2. TRBV5-3 is known as an ORF, though its function is uncertain. The CDR3 protein is CARSLGNSGDANTGELFF. DNA of the CDR3: TGTGCCAGAAGCTTGGGGAATAGCGGGGACGCGAACACCGGGGAGCTGTTTTTT.